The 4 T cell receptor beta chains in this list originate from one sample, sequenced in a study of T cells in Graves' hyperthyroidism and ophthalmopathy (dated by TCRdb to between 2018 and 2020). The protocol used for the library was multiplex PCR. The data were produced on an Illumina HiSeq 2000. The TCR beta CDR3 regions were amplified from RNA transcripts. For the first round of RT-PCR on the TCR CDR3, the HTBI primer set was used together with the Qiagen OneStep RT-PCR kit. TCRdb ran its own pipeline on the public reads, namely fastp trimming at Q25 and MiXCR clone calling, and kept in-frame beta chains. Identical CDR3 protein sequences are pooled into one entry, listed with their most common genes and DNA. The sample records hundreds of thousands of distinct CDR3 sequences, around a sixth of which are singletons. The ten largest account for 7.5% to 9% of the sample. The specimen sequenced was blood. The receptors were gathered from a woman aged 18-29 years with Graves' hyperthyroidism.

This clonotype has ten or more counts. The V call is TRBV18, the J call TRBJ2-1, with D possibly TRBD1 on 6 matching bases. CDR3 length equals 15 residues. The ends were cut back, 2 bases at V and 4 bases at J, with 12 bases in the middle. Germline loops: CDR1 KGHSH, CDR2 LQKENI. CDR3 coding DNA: TGTGCCAGCTCACCAAATACAGGGACGTACAATGAGCAGTTCTTC. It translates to CASSPNTGTYNEQFF.

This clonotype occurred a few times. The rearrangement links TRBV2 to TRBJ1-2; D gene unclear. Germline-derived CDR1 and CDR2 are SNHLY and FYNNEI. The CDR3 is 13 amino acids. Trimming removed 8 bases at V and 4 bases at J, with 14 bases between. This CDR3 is CASPDSGLYGYTF. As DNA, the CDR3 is TGTGCCAGCCCGGATTCGGGCCTCTATGGCTACACCTTC. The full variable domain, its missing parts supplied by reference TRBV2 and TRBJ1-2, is EPEVTQTPSHQVTQMGQEVILRCVPISNHLYFYWYRQILGQKVEFLVSFYNNEISEKSEIFDDQFSVERPDGSNFTLKIRSTKLEDSAMYFCASPDSGLYGYTFGSGTRLTVV.

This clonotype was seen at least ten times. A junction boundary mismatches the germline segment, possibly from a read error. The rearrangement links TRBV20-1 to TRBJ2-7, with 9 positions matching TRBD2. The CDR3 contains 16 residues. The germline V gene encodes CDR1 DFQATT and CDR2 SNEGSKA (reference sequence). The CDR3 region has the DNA TGCAGTGTTAGAGCTATTGGCGGGGGGGACTCCTACGAGCAGTACTTC. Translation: CSVRAIGGGDSYEQYF.

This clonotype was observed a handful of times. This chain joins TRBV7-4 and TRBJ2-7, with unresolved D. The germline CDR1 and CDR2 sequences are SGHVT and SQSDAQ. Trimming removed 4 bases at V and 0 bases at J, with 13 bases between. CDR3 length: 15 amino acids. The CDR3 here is CASSSSFRDSYEQYF. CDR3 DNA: TGTGCCAGCAGCTCGAGCTTCCGAGACTCCTACGAGCAGTACTTC.